The 15 T cell receptor beta chains below all came from one sample that was sequenced in a study of CD8+CD57+ T cells in acquired aplastic anemia. TCR beta VDJ and CDR3 profiling used genomic DNA as template. Via MiXCR, TCRdb re-called the reads, giving one row per CDR3 protein. The data contain 400,000 to 500,000 distinct CDR3 sequences, about 70% of them singletons. Sequencing was performed on sorted CD4+, CD8+, or CD8+CD57+ T cells (not recorded which) from PBMCs. The receptor set was obtained from a human donor in good health, serving as a control.

This clonotype occurred many times. The chain links TRBV25-1 to TRBJ2-1; 7 bases map to TRBD2. This CDR3 spans 16 amino acids. Germline V lookup: CDR1 MGHDK, CDR2 SYGVNS. The trim removed 0 bases at V and 6 bases at J, leaving 8 bases unmatched. The DNA for the CDR3 is TGTGCCAGCAGTGAATATTTCAGCGGGGCCACCAATGAGCAGTTCTTC. This encodes CASSEYFSGATNEQFF.

This clonotype was seen many times. The rearrangement uses TRBV6-1 and TRBJ1-4, with 7 bases lining up with TRBD1. The length of the CDR3 is 14 residues. V trimming: 6 bases; J trimming: 5 bases; junction bases outside the gene matches: 6. The germline CDR1 and CDR2 sequences are MNHNS and SASEGT. The CDR3, as DNA: TGTGCCAGCAGGATGACAGGGTTAAATGAAAAACTGTTTTTT. It codes for CASRMTGLNEKLFF.

This clonotype was counted only a few times. The V call is TRBV10-3, the J call TRBJ2-3; the match to TRBD1 covers 8 bases. The CDR3 runs to 18 residues. With 4 bases clipped from V and 2 bases from J, the junction kept 14 bases outside the gene matches. CDR1 ENHRY and CDR2 SYGVKD come from the germline V gene. The CDR3: CAISGSPGQETSTDTQYF. CDR3 DNA sequence: TGTGCCATCAGTGGATCACCGGGACAGGAGACGTCCACAGATACGCAGTATTTT.

The chain has TRBV19 and TRBJ1-5; D is possibly TRBD1 (5 bases). V dropped 7 bases and J dropped 5 bases, with 15 bases sitting between them. Looked up from germline, CDR1 is LNHDA and CDR2 is SQIVND (reference sequence). CDR3 size: 14 residues. The CDR3 nucleotides are TGTGCCAGTACCTATGGAGGCAGGGATCAGCCCCAGCATTTT. Amino acids: CASTYGGRDQPQHF.

The rearrangement links TRBV7-8 to TRBJ1-1; tentatively, D is TRBD1 (6 bases). CDR1 and CDR2 from the germline V gene are SGHVS and FQNEAQ. The CDR3 length is 15 residues. V shed 4 bases and J shed 3 bases, with 15 bases lying between them. CDR3 bases: TGTGCCAGCAGCTCCCCCCGGGGGCCTTACACTGAAGCTTTCTTT. Amino acid sequence: CASSSPRGPYTEAFF.

DNA for the CDR3: TGTGCCAGCAGCGCTCTTCTTAGGACGGATGCTAACTATGGCTACACCTTC. It specifies CASSALLRTDANYGYTF. The V gene is TRBV9, the J gene TRBJ1-2; D unresolved. The length of the CDR3 is 17 residues. Between the trimmed V and J ends, which lost 3 bases and 0 bases, there was a span of 18 bases. CDR1 is SGDLS and CDR2 is YYNGEE in the germline V gene.

On this clonotype itself: One base away lies a much larger clone, so this may be a sequencing read error. The CDR3 end shows no conserved phenylalanine or tryptophan, and so a read error is likely. The chain couples TRBV12-3 or TRBV12-4 to TRBJ1-1, with D uncertain. The V end was cut by 3 bases, the J end by 0 bases, with 11 bases between. CDR3 length: 15 amino acids. The CDR3: CASSFVNGMNTEAFL. The CDR3 DNA follows: TGTGCCAGCAGTTTTGTGAACGGCATGAACACTGAAGCTTTCCTT.

Concerning this clonotype: Given the absence of the conserved phenylalanine or tryptophan at the CDR3 end, a read error is likely. Because the CDR3's place on the DNA is in doubt, the DNA is left out and the CDR3 is given as listed by TCRdb. This chain connects TRBV7-9 to TRBJ1-2. The germline V gene encodes CDR1 SEHNR and CDR2 FQNEAQ (reference sequence). The CDR3 is made up of 12 amino acids, end residues included. The CDR3 here is CASSVHCGRQTV.

J is TRBJ1-2 and V is TRBV11-2, with TRBD1 matching 9 bases. This CDR3 is built from 17 residues. Germline lookup yields CDR1 SGHAT and CDR2 FQNNGV. The V segment lost 5 bases and the J segment 3 bases; nucleotides outside the gene matches: 13. The CDR3 here is CASSDSWDRDADYGYTF. The CDR3 nucleotides are TGTGCCAGCAGCGACTCCTGGGACAGGGATGCGGACTATGGCTACACCTTC.

Regarding this clonotype: One junction end disagrees with the germline gene, perhaps due to a read error. V is TRBV14 and J is TRBJ2-7, with D perhaps matching TRBD1 or TRBD2 (5 bases each). The CDR3 runs 15 residues. The germline V gene encodes CDR1 SGHDN and CDR2 FVKESK. CDR3 protein: CASSPSGAGCYGQYF. CDR3 bases: TGTGCCAGCAGCCCCTCCGGGGCAGGGTGCTACGGGCAGTACTTC. Full variable domain (missing parts from reference TRBV14 and TRBJ2-7): EAGVTQFPSHSVIEKGQTVTLRCDPISGHDNLYWYRRVMGKEIKFLLHFVKESKQDESGMPNNRFLAERTGGTYSTLKVQPAELEDSGVYFCASSPSGAGCYGQYFGPGTRLTVT.

The V gene is TRBV7-8, the J gene TRBJ2-7; the D gene could be TRBD1 or TRBD2 (5 bases each). The V gene's germline CDR1 is SGHVS and CDR2 FQNEAQ. CDR3 size: 19 residues. Trimming shortened V by 6 bases and J by 3 bases, and 30 bases separated the two germline ends. CDR3 in amino acids: CASSVDRGPVVDSNYEQYF. The CDR3 DNA reads TGTGCCAGCAGTGTAGATCGGGGCCCCGTTGTCGATTCGAACTACGAGCAGTACTTC.

The V and J genes are TRBV2 and TRBJ1-1, with TRBD1 identical over 9 bases. V lost 5 bases and J lost 0; bases outside the gene matches: 7. Germline V lookup: CDR1 SNHLY, CDR2 FYNNEI. The CDR3 sequence is 16 residues long. CDR3: CASSLGQGLMNTEAFF. The CDR3 coding sequence is TGTGCCAGCAGTTTAGGACAGGGGTTGATGAACACTGAAGCTTTCTTT.

This chain joins TRBV5-6 and TRBJ1-2, with D possibly matching TRBD1 (6 bases). The CDR3 contains 12 residues. V was cut by 6 bases and J by 6 bases, with 12 bases left in between. The germline CDR1 and CDR2 sequences are SGHDT and YYEEEE. CDR3 bases: TGTGCCAGCACCTTCAGGACAGATGGCTACACCTTC. This sequence encodes CASTFRTDGYTF.

In DNA form, the CDR3 reads TGTGCCAGCAGCAATGGTGGGGGAAGAGGTGAAAAACTGTTTTTT. Protein: CASSNGGGRGEKLFF. V gene TRBV7-9 combines with J gene TRBJ1-4; a possible D gene is TRBD1 (5 bases). Between the trimmed V and J ends, which lost 5 bases and 7 bases, there was a span of 17 bases. The CDR3 is made up of 15 amino acids. The germline gives CDR1 SEHNR, CDR2 FQNEAQ (reference sequence).

This clonotype has only one observation. One junction end disagrees with the germline gene, perhaps due to a read error. The chain recombines TRBV7-4 with TRBJ2-5; 7 bases map to TRBD2. The CDR3 loop spans 14 amino acids. Germline-derived CDR1 and CDR2 are SGHVT and SQSDAQ. CDR3 in DNA: TGTGCCAGCAGTTCTGGGGGGGACCGAAAGACCAAGTACTTC. It is translated as CASSSGGDRKTKYF.